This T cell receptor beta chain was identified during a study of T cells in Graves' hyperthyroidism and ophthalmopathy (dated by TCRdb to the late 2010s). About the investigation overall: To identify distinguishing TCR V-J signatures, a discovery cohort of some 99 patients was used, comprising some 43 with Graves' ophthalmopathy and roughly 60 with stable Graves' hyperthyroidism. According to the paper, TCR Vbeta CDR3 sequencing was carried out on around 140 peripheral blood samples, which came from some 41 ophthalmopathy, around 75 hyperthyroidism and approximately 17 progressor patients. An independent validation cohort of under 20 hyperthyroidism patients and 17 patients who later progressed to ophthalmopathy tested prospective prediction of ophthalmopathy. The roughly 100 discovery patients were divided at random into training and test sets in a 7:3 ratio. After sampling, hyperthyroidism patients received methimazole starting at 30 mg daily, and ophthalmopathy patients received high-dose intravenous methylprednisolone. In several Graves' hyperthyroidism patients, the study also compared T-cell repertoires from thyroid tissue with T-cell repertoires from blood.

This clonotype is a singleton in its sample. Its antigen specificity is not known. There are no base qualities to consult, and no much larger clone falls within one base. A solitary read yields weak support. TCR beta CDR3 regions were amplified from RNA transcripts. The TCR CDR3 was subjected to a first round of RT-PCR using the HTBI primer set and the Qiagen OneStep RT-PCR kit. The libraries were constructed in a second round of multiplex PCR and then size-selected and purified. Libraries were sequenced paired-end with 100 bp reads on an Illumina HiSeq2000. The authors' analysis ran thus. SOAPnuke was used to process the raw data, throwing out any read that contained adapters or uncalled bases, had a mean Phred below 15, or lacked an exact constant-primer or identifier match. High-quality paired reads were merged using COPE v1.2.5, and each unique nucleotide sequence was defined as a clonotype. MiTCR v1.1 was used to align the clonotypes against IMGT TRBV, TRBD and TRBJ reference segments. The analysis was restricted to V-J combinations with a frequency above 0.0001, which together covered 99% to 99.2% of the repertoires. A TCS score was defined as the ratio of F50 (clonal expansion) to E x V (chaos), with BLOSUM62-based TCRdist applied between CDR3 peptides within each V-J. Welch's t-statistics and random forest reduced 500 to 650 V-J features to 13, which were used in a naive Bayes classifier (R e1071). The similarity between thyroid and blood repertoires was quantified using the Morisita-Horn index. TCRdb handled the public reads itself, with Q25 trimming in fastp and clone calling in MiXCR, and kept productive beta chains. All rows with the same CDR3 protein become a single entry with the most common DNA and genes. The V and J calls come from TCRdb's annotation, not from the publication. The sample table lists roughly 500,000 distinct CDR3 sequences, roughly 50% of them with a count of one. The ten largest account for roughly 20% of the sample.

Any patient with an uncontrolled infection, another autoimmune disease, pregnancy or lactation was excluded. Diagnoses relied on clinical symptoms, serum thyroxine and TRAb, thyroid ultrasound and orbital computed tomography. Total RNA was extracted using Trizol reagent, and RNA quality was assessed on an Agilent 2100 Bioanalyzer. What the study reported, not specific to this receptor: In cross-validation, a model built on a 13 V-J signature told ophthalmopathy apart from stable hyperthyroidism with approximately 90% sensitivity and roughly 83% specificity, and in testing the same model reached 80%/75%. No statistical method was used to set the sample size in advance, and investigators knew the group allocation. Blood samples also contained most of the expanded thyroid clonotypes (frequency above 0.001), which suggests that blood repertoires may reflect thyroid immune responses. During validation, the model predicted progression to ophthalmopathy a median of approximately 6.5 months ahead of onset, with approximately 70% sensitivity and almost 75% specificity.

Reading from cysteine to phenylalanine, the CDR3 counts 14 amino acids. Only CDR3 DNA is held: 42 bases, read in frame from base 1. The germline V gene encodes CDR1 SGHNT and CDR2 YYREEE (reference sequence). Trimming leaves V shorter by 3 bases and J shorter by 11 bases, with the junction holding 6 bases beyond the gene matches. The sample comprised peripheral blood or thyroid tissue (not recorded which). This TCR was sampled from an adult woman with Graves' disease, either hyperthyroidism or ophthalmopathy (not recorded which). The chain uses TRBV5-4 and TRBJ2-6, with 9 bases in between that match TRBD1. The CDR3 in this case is CASSSTGGDYVLTF. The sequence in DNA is TGTGCCAGCAGCTCCACAGGGGGCGACTACGTCCTGACTTTC. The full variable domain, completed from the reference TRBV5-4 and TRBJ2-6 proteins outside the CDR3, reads ETGVTQSPTHLIKTRGQQVTLRCSSQSGHNTVSWYQQALGQGPQFIFQYYREEENGRGNFPPRFSGLQFPNYSSELNVNALELDDSALYLCASSSTGGDYVLTFGAGSRLTVL.